The rows below give T cell receptor beta chains drawn from one sample of a study of blood T cell repertoires in COVID-19. Data came from immunoSEQ multiplex PCR; TCRdb stores just in-frame clones and leaves some out. The profile covers some 350,000 clones, with about 83% appearing a single time and 2.5% to 3% taken by the ten largest. Sequencing used peripheral blood. The receptors derive from a man aged 30-40 years with active or convalescent COVID-19. Each CDR3 is given with its conserved first and last residue. The D gene is left open where the match is weak. Size is omitted from some rows. Given values are once, few, many or a class for expanded clones.

V: TRBV6-4; size: .; J: TRBJ2-1; D: TRBD2; DNA: TGTGCCAGCAGTGACTCTAGCGGGAGTTACAATGAGCAGTTCTTC; CDR3: CASSDSSGSYNEQFF
V: TRBV9; size: .; J: TRBJ1-4; D: .; DNA: TGTGCCAGCAGCGTAGGTCTGTCGACTAATGAAAAACTGTTTTTT; CDR3: CASSVGLSTNEKLFF
V: TRBV3-1/TRBV3-2; size: .; J: TRBJ2-7; D: TRBD2; DNA: TGTGCCAGCAGCCCGACTAGCGGGAGGCTCGACGAGCAGTACTTC; CDR3: CASSPTSGRLDEQYF
V: TRBV7-3; size: .; J: TRBJ2-1; D: TRBD2; DNA: TGTGCCAGCAGCTTAGGTTCGTCACTAGCGGGAGTAGGCAATGAGCAGTTCTTC; CDR3: CASSLGSSLAGVGNEQFF
V: TRBV4-3; size: once; J: TRBJ1-2; D: TRBD1; DNA: TGCGCCAGCAGCCAAGGGGCCGGACAGGGGGCATATGGCTACACCTTC; CDR3: CASSQGAGQGAYGYTF
V: TRBV9; size: .; J: TRBJ2-7; D: .; DNA: TGTGCCAGCAGCGTAGAAGGGACTGCATCCTACGAGCAGTACTTC; CDR3: CASSVEGTASYEQYF
V: TRBV11-2; size: once; J: TRBJ2-7; D: .; DNA: TGTGCCAGCAGCTTAGTCAAGAGTCCCTACGAGCAGTACTTC; CDR3: CASSLVKSPYEQYF
V: TRBV18; size: .; J: TRBJ2-1; D: .; DNA: TGTGCCAGCTCACCTCAGGGTCGGTCCTACAATGAGCAGTTCTTC; CDR3: CASSPQGRSYNEQFF
V: TRBV27; size: .; J: TRBJ2-7; D: TRBD2; DNA: TGTGCCAGCAGTCTACGTAGCGGGGGGGCCAACGAGCAGTACTTC; CDR3: CASSLRSGGANEQYF
V: TRBV29-1; size: .; J: TRBJ2-6; D: .; DNA: TGCAGCGTTGGTTACTCTGGGGCCAACGTCCTGACTTTC; CDR3: CSVGYSGANVLTF
V: TRBV9; size: .; J: TRBJ1-2; D: .; DNA: TGTGCCAGCAGCGTAGGAGGCAACTATGGCTACACCTTC; CDR3: CASSVGGNYGYTF
V: TRBV7-7; size: .; J: TRBJ2-3; D: TRBD2; DNA: TGTGCCAGCAGCCTCGGACTAGCGGGAGATACGCAGTATTTT; CDR3: CASSLGLAGDTQYF